These T cell receptor beta chains were read from a single sample in a study of T-cell memory formation after mild COVID-19. TCRdb fed the 5' RACE reads into MiXCR, producing one record per CDR3 protein. In the table there are some 86,000 distinct CDR3 sequences, roughly 25% of which are singletons. The material sequenced was PBMCs or a T cell subset sorted from them (not recorded which). The receptor set was obtained from a man younger than 35 who had mild COVID-19 (a few samples of this study predate the infection). Cell type and time point are not known. Each CDR3 is given with its conserved first and last residue. Clone size is given for some rows only: seen once, a few or many times, or a class if the clone is expanded.

j_call: TRBJ2-1; clone_size: few; v_call: TRBV28; cdr3_aa: CASSLWQGRNEQFF
j_call: TRBJ2-2; clone_size: few; v_call: TRBV7-8; cdr3_aa: CASSLGQGNPGELFF
j_call: TRBJ1-5; clone_size: few; v_call: TRBV9; cdr3_aa: CASSVGSNQPQHF
j_call: TRBJ2-5; clone_size: -; v_call: TRBV4-2; cdr3_aa: CASSPLQRGADQETQYF
j_call: TRBJ1-1; clone_size: few; v_call: TRBV9; cdr3_aa: CASSEVLVRGEAFF
j_call: TRBJ1-5; clone_size: few; v_call: TRBV6-2/TRBV6-3; cdr3_aa: CASSQGAGGPFDQPQHF
j_call: TRBJ1-2; clone_size: -; v_call: TRBV12-3/TRBV12-4; cdr3_aa: CASSDSANYGYTF
j_call: TRBJ2-7; clone_size: -; v_call: TRBV6-2/TRBV6-3; cdr3_aa: CASSLSLTYEQYF
j_call: TRBJ2-7; clone_size: -; v_call: TRBV6-6; cdr3_aa: CASSYRDRGYEQYF
j_call: TRBJ1-5; clone_size: -; v_call: TRBV5-5; cdr3_aa: CASSLGGWAQHF
j_call: TRBJ1-1; clone_size: -; v_call: TRBV12-3/TRBV12-4; cdr3_aa: CASSSAGWGTEAFF
j_call: TRBJ1-1; clone_size: once; v_call: TRBV4-3; cdr3_aa: CASSQDIWNTEAFF
j_call: TRBJ1-1; clone_size: -; v_call: TRBV5-1; cdr3_aa: CASSLGLQGGTEAFF
j_call: TRBJ1-4; clone_size: -; v_call: TRBV9; cdr3_aa: CASSQDQGEKLFF
j_call: TRBJ2-4; clone_size: few; v_call: TRBV25-1; cdr3_aa: CASAQGAKNIQYF
j_call: TRBJ1-4; clone_size: few; v_call: TRBV4-1; cdr3_aa: CASSQVARELFF
j_call: TRBJ2-1; clone_size: -; v_call: TRBV29-1; cdr3_aa: CSVGSYNEQFF
j_call: TRBJ2-7; clone_size: once; v_call: TRBV5-1; cdr3_aa: CASSFRVLYEQYF
j_call: TRBJ1-4; clone_size: few; v_call: TRBV6-5; cdr3_aa: CASSYGHPGQGEKLFF
j_call: TRBJ1-6; clone_size: few; v_call: TRBV27; cdr3_aa: CASSSGQGTYNSPLHF
j_call: TRBJ2-5; clone_size: few; v_call: TRBV12-3/TRBV12-4; cdr3_aa: CASRGAGGRETQYF
j_call: TRBJ1-5; clone_size: -; v_call: TRBV7-2; cdr3_aa: CASSLWVSSNQPQHF
j_call: TRBJ1-1; clone_size: -; v_call: TRBV5-5; cdr3_aa: CATFRYSGENTEAFF
j_call: TRBJ2-3; clone_size: -; v_call: TRBV4-2; cdr3_aa: CASSQGSLAGYTDTQYF
j_call: TRBJ2-5; clone_size: -; v_call: TRBV6-2/TRBV6-3; cdr3_aa: CASSYPPERRETQYF
j_call: TRBJ1-5; clone_size: -; v_call: TRBV3-2; cdr3_aa: CASSQDRGGTVSNQPQHF
j_call: TRBJ2-1; clone_size: -; v_call: TRBV19; cdr3_aa: CASSSDSYNEQFF
j_call: TRBJ1-1; clone_size: -; v_call: TRBV12-3/TRBV12-4; cdr3_aa: CASSFGWTEAFF
j_call: TRBJ1-1; clone_size: -; v_call: TRBV20-1; cdr3_aa: CSASQGRMNTEAFF
j_call: TRBJ2-3; clone_size: -; v_call: TRBV7-2; cdr3_aa: CASSLEASGFSTDTQYF
j_call: TRBJ2-5; clone_size: -; v_call: TRBV4-1; cdr3_aa: CASSQVLSGGQETQYF
j_call: TRBJ2-4; clone_size: -; v_call: TRBV6-5; cdr3_aa: CASSPTSGGRTNIQYF
j_call: TRBJ2-3; clone_size: few; v_call: TRBV29-1; cdr3_aa: CSVEDGGAGTDTQYF
j_call: TRBJ2-5; clone_size: few; v_call: TRBV5-5; cdr3_aa: CASSLWRVPGTQYF
j_call: TRBJ2-7; clone_size: -; v_call: TRBV27; cdr3_aa: CASSFGGSTYEQYF
j_call: TRBJ1-5; clone_size: -; v_call: TRBV6-1; cdr3_aa: CASSDVGLGNQPQHF
j_call: TRBJ1-6; clone_size: -; v_call: TRBV5-4; cdr3_aa: CASSPGQGALSPLHF
j_call: TRBJ2-5; clone_size: -; v_call: TRBV7-8; cdr3_aa: CASSPGGGETQYF
j_call: TRBJ1-3; clone_size: few; v_call: TRBV12-3/TRBV12-4; cdr3_aa: CANQRGGSGNTIYF
j_call: TRBJ1-2; clone_size: few; v_call: TRBV12-3/TRBV12-4; cdr3_aa: CASSLRGQGYTF
j_call: TRBJ2-3; clone_size: -; v_call: TRBV11-2; cdr3_aa: CASSSGQGFDTQYF
j_call: TRBJ1-2; clone_size: -; v_call: TRBV7-9; cdr3_aa: CASGQGDYGYTF
j_call: TRBJ1-1; clone_size: few; v_call: TRBV6-2/TRBV6-3; cdr3_aa: CASSFSGRTEAFF
j_call: TRBJ1-5; clone_size: few; v_call: TRBV4-1; cdr3_aa: CASSQETARGPQHF
j_call: TRBJ1-1; clone_size: few; v_call: TRBV7-6; cdr3_aa: CASSLEPAGGEAFF
j_call: TRBJ1-2; clone_size: once; v_call: TRBV12-5; cdr3_aa: CASGLAGTGVEGYGYTF
j_call: TRBJ1-2; clone_size: -; v_call: TRBV4-1; cdr3_aa: CASSPSPRQPYGYTF
j_call: TRBJ1-2; clone_size: few; v_call: TRBV7-6; cdr3_aa: CASSLARGGNYGYTF
j_call: TRBJ2-7; clone_size: -; v_call: TRBV5-1; cdr3_aa: CASSRTESYEQYF
j_call: TRBJ2-5; clone_size: -; v_call: TRBV7-9; cdr3_aa: CARMRTGTRNKLVETQYF
j_call: TRBJ2-3; clone_size: many; v_call: TRBV5-1; cdr3_aa: CASSRNPDRSRTDTQYF
j_call: TRBJ2-7; clone_size: few; v_call: TRBV5-1; cdr3_aa: CASSWGTSDSSYEQYF
j_call: TRBJ2-5; clone_size: few; v_call: TRBV7-9; cdr3_aa: CASSPTEETQYF
j_call: TRBJ2-2; clone_size: -; v_call: TRBV12-3/TRBV12-4; cdr3_aa: CASSLTSGGIGELFF
j_call: TRBJ2-3; clone_size: few; v_call: TRBV29-1; cdr3_aa: CSVERGSDTQYF
j_call: TRBJ2-3; clone_size: -; v_call: TRBV10-3; cdr3_aa: CAITSGGAADTQYF
j_call: TRBJ1-5; clone_size: few; v_call: TRBV7-2; cdr3_aa: CASSHGTASNQPQHF
j_call: TRBJ2-1; clone_size: -; v_call: TRBV4-3; cdr3_aa: CASSQESDQPNEQFF
j_call: TRBJ1-1; clone_size: -; v_call: TRBV4-3; cdr3_aa: CASSRRGMNTEAFF
j_call: TRBJ1-1; clone_size: -; v_call: TRBV5-5; cdr3_aa: CASSLRGDLNTEAFF